These T cell receptor beta chains were read from a single sample in a study of shared clonotypes between healthy human individuals. Using immunoSEQ multiplex PCR, the repertoire was profiled, and TCRdb retains in-frame clones only, with some absent. The data show some 2,000,000 clones, 90% to 95% seen once. What was sequenced was naive CD4+ T cells sorted from blood. These TCRs come from a man younger than 35 in good health. Both conserved end residues are part of each CDR3. D genes are given only for firm matches.

v_call	d_call	j_call	cdr3_aa	cdr3_nt
TRBV18	NA	TRBJ1-2	CASSPPQVRYGYTF	TGTGCCAGCTCGCCGCCGCAGGTTCGCTATGGCTACACCTTC
TRBV4-1	NA	TRBJ2-4	CASSQDGTGWWNIQYF	TGCGCCAGCAGCCAAGATGGAACAGGGTGGTGGAACATTCAGTACTTC
TRBV30	TRBD1	TRBJ1-3	CARSGTGLSGNTIYF	TGTGCCCGCTCCGGGACAGGGTTGTCTGGAAACACCATATATTTT
TRBV5-1	NA	TRBJ1-6	CASSLDLQGSSYNSPLHF	TGCGCCAGCAGCTTGGACCTCCAGGGGAGCTCCTATAATTCACCCCTCCACTTT
TRBV27	TRBD1	TRBJ2-6	CASSSTGISGANVLTF	TGTGCCAGCAGTTCGACAGGGATCTCTGGGGCCAACGTCCTGACTTTC
TRBV19	NA	TRBJ1-4	CASSIRPVGKEKLFF	TGTGCCAGTAGTATAAGGCCGGTGGGTAAAGAAAAACTGTTTTTT
TRBV30	NA	TRBJ2-1	CAWSVPSTPYNEQFF	TGTGCCTGGAGTGTCCCCAGCACACCTTACAATGAGCAGTTCTTC
TRBV5-3	NA	TRBJ1-2	CARSGQLNYGYTF	TGTGCCAGAAGCGGGCAGCTCAACTATGGCTACACCTTC
TRBV6-1	NA	TRBJ1-2	CASSEQGGGYTF	TGTGCCAGCAGTGAACAGGGTGGAGGCTACACCTTC
TRBV5-1	NA	TRBJ2-5	CASSHPVGEQETQYF	TGCGCCAGCAGCCACCCCGTCGGGGAACAAGAGACCCAGTACTTC
TRBV29-1	TRBD2	TRBJ2-5	CSVEVGLAGETQYF	TGCAGCGTTGAAGTAGGACTAGCGGGGGAGACCCAGTACTTC
TRBV7-6	TRBD2	TRBJ2-1	CASSQRTSGSNEQFF	TGTGCCAGCAGCCAAAGGACTAGCGGGAGTAATGAGCAGTTCTTC
TRBV2	NA	TRBJ2-4	CASSDSGTPKNIQYF	TGTGCCAGCAGTGACTCCGGGACACCTAAAAACATTCAGTACTTC
TRBV18	NA	TRBJ2-3	CASSPRGADTQYF	TGTGCCAGCTCACCACGGGGAGCAGATACGCAGTATTTT
TRBV5-1	NA	TRBJ2-7	CASSLQGEASYEQYF	TGCGCCAGCAGTTTACAAGGGGAGGCATCCTACGAGCAGTACTTC